The rows below give T cell receptor beta chains drawn from one sample of a study of identical twins. TCRdb reprocessed the 5' RACE reads with MiXCR, giving one entry per CDR3 protein. Among roughly 490,000 distinct CDR3 sequences listed, around an eighth were seen once. These data were also reused for a study on yellow fever vaccine responses in identical twins.

The source material was CD4+ T cells sorted from blood. All receptors come from a woman younger than 30 in good health. Each CDR3 is given with its conserved first and last residue. The D gene is left open where the match is weak. The size of a clone is reported for some rows only, either as once, few or many, or as a class for expanded clones.

V gene	D gene	J gene	clone size	CDR3 length	CDR3 protein	CDR3 DNA
TRBV5-6	TRBD1	TRBJ2-5	.	14	CASSRDSRPGTQYF	TGTGCCAGCAGCCGGGACAGCCGGCCGGGGACCCAGTACTTC
TRBV6-2/TRBV6-3	TRBD2	TRBJ2-2	.	16	CASSYLAGGSTGELFF	TGTGCCAGCAGTTACCTAGCGGGAGGATCCACCGGGGAGCTGTTTTTT
TRBV19	.	TRBJ2-6	few	15	CASRSHRSGANVLTF	TGTGCCAGTAGGAGTCACAGGAGTGGGGCCAACGTCCTGACTTTC
TRBV11-2	.	TRBJ2-7	.	11	CASSSGGVKYF	TGTGCCAGCAGCTCGGGTGGGGTAAAGTACTTC
TRBV6-1	.	TRBJ2-1	.	12	CASSDRGREQFF	TGTGCCAGCAGTGACAGGGGCCGGGAGCAGTTCTTC
TRBV4-2	TRBD1	TRBJ1-5	many	15	CASSLNQGAWQPQHF	TGTGCCAGCAGTCTAAATCAGGGGGCTTGGCAGCCCCAGCATTTT
TRBV20-1	TRBD1	TRBJ1-6	.	15	CSARGGQEGVWPLHF	TGCAGTGCTAGAGGGGGACAGGAAGGTGTTTGGCCCCTCCACTTT
TRBV2	TRBD2	TRBJ2-7	.	16	CASRGGTGLAGIPGDF	TGTGCCAGCAGGGGCGGGACGGGACTAGCGGGAATTCCGGGGGACTTC
TRBV5-6	TRBD1	TRBJ2-3	few	11	CASSRGGTGNF	TGTGCCAGCAGCAGGGGGGGGACAGGGAATTTT
TRBV14	.	TRBJ1-4	few	16	CASSQGSPRANEKLFF	TGTGCCAGCAGCCAAGGAAGTCCCAGGGCTAATGAAAAACTGTTTTTT
TRBV4-2	.	TRBJ2-7	.	16	CASSHLSRGSSYEQYF	TGTGCCAGCAGCCATCTTAGCCGGGGGTCCTCCTACGAGCAGTACTTC
TRBV5-1	TRBD2	TRBJ2-3	many	14	CASSRAGGADTQYF	TGCGCCAGCAGCAGAGCGGGAGGAGCTGATACGCAGTATTTT
TRBV7-2	TRBD2	TRBJ2-5	.	14	CASSAAGGQETQYF	TGTGCCAGCAGCGCAGCGGGGGGGCAAGAGACCCAGTACTTC
TRBV15	TRBD1	TRBJ2-7	.	11	CATDRAYEQYF	TGTGCCACCGACAGGGCCTACGAGCAGTACTTC
TRBV12-3/TRBV12-4	TRBD1	TRBJ1-6	.	15	CASSFSGTGNSPLHF	TGTGCCAGCAGTTTCTCCGGGACAGGGAATTCACCCCTCCACTTT
TRBV6-2/TRBV6-3	.	TRBJ2-6	many	15	CASTPTGLGANVLTF	TGTGCCAGCACCCCAACAGGGTTAGGGGCCAACGTCCTGACTTTC
TRBV15	.	TRBJ2-2	few	15	CATSRDSQNTGELFF	TGTGCCACCAGCAGAGATAGTCAGAACACCGGGGAGCTGTTTTTT
TRBV29-1	TRBD2	TRBJ2-3	few	13	CSAIAGTTDTQYF	TGCAGCGCTATAGCGGGTACCACAGATACGCAGTATTTT
TRBV7-6	.	TRBJ2-1	.	17	CASSLFRSPGSYNEQFF	TGTGCCAGCAGCTTATTCAGATCTCCCGGTTCATACAATGAGCAGTTCTTC
TRBV20-1	.	TRBJ2-7	few	12	CSALTYSYEQYF	TGCAGTGCCTTGACATACTCCTACGAGCAGTACTTC
TRBV4-3	.	TRBJ2-7	few	14	CASSQGGEAYEQYF	TGCGCCAGCAGCCAAGGAGGGGAGGCCTACGAGCAGTACTTC
TRBV12-3/TRBV12-4	TRBD1	TRBJ1-1	few	14	CASTPPRGFTEAFF	TGTGCCAGCACCCCACCCAGGGGGTTCACTGAAGCTTTCTTT
TRBV29-1	.	TRBJ2-6	many	15	CSVWAGSQATNVLTF	TGCAGCGTTTGGGCAGGGTCACAAGCAACCAACGTCCTGACTTTC
TRBV12-3/TRBV12-4	.	TRBJ2-3	many	12	CASSLVPDTQYF	TGTGCCAGCAGTCTGGTCCCAGATACGCAGTATTTT
TRBV3-1	TRBD1	TRBJ1-2	many	14	CASSQGGTGDGYTF	TGTGCCAGCAGCCAAGGCGGGACAGGGGATGGCTACACCTTC
TRBV7-9	TRBD1	TRBJ2-1	once	14	CASSVGQGFDEPFF	TGTGCCAGCAGCGTGGGACAGGGCTTCGATGAGCCGTTCTTC